This T cell receptor beta chain originates from a study of T cells in Graves' hyperthyroidism and ophthalmopathy. In the case of this clonotype: The antigen remains undetermined.

Notes on the study in general: Ophthalmopathy, which appeared later, was predicted by the model a median about 6.8 months before onset.

Those patients with uncontrolled infection, other autoimmune disease, pregnancy or lactation were excluded. Clinical symptoms, serum thyroxine and TRAb, thyroid ultrasound and orbital computed tomography together formed the diagnostic basis. The source material, RNA transcripts, was used to amplify TCR beta CDR3 regions. An initial round of RT-PCR targeting the TCR CDR3 relied on the HTBI primer set. TCRdb re-derived calls from the multiplex PCR reads in MiXCR, one entry per CDR3 protein. The table lists about 840,000 distinct CDR3 sequences, around 39% of them singletons. The germline gives CDR1 SGHDT, CDR2 YYEEEE. The length of the CDR3 is 15 residues. The germline V and J ends were trimmed by 5 bases and 3 bases, with 17 bases remaining between them.

The TCR originated in a man aged 18 to 30 with Graves' hyperthyroidism. The sequenced sample was blood. The J gene is TRBJ1-2, the V gene TRBV5-6; D gene unclear. The CDR3, as DNA: TGTGCCAGCAGTTACTCGAATGGGGATGACTATGGCTACACCTTC. This codes for CASSYSNGDDYGYTF.